The rows below give T cell receptor beta chains drawn from one sample of a study of T cell responses to AZD1222 COVID-19 vaccine. Some clones are missing from TCRdb's copy, which holds only in-frame ones; the method was immunoSEQ multiplex PCR. The profile shows fewer than 110,000 clones, nearly 90% of them singletons. The sample in question was peripheral blood, obtained 28 days after the second AZD1222 dose. The receptors were sampled from an adult who received the AZD1222 COVID-19 vaccine. The CDR3 runs from the conserved cysteine through the conserved F or W. The order of the fields is J gene, D gene, V gene, clone size, CDR3 DNA, CDR3 protein. A D gene is named only where the DNA matches it firmly. Not all rows give a size; the values are once, few, many and, for expanded clones, a class.

TRBJ2-7	TRBD1	TRBV19	.	TGTGCCAGTAGCCGACAGGGACAGCTCTACGAGCAGTACTTC	CASSRQGQLYEQYF
TRBJ2-7	.	TRBV19	once	TGTGCCAGTAGTATGGGCAGGGAGCAGTACTTC	CASSMGREQYF
TRBJ1-1	TRBD1	TRBV18	.	TGTGCCAGCTCAGACAGGGGATTGACTGAAGCTTTCTTT	CASSDRGLTEAFF
TRBJ1-1	TRBD1	TRBV7-8	.	TGTGCCAGCAGCTCGAGGACAGGGAACACTGAAGCTTTCTTT	CASSSRTGNTEAFF
TRBJ1-2	.	TRBV28	.	TGTGCCAGCAAAGGACAAAACTATGGCTACACCTTC	CASKGQNYGYTF
TRBJ2-3	TRBD1	TRBV5-5	.	TGTGCCAGCAGCTTGATAGCCCAAGGGGGCCTTCGTTCTAGCACAGATACGCAGTATTTT	CASSLIAQGGLRSSTDTQYF
TRBJ1-3	.	TRBV19	.	TGTGCCAGTAGTTCGGACCGGAGCTCTGGAAACACCATATATTTT	CASSSDRSSGNTIYF
TRBJ2-1	TRBD2	TRBV24-1	.	TGTGCCACCGCTGGACTAGCAGATGACAATGAGCAGTTCTTC	CATAGLADDNEQFF
TRBJ2-5	.	TRBV3-1/TRBV3-2	once	TGTGCCAGCAGCCCTCCCCGGACCGACCAAGAGACCCAGTACTTC	CASSPPRTDQETQYF
TRBJ1-2	.	TRBV30	.	TGTGCCTGGAAAGACGGGTTCGGCTACACCTTC	CAWKDGFGYTF
TRBJ1-3	TRBD1	TRBV7-2	.	TGTGCCAGCAGGCCAGGGGGGGATGGAAACACCATATATTTT	CASRPGGDGNTIYF
TRBJ1-2	.	TRBV7-8	.	TGTGCCAGCAGCGTTACAGGGTTGGGTGGCTACACCTTC	CASSVTGLGGYTF
TRBJ1-2	.	TRBV12-2	.	TGTGCAAGTCGCTCCCCCAGGGGGCAGGGCCGAGTAAACTATGGCTACACCTTC	CASRSPRGQGRVNYGYTF
TRBJ2-7	.	TRBV7-9	.	TGTGCCAGCAGCTTAGGGCCGAATCCCCTCGAGCAGTACTTC	CASSLGPNPLEQYF
TRBJ1-2	.	TRBV6-5	.	TGTGCCAGCACCCCCTTCGGCGTACAGGAGTATGGCTACACCTTC	CASTPFGVQEYGYTF
TRBJ2-1	.	TRBV3-1/TRBV3-2	.	TGTGCCAGCAGCCAAGTTGCTCGTGAGCAGTTCTTC	CASSQVAREQFF
TRBJ2-3	.	TRBV7-3	.	TGTGCCAGCAGCTTTCAGATGGCAGATACGCAGTATTTT	CASSFQMADTQYF
TRBJ2-2	.	TRBV4-2	.	TGTGCCAGCAGCCAAGGACTGCGGGGAGACACCGGGGAGCTGTTTTTT	CASSQGLRGDTGELFF
TRBJ1-1	.	TRBV14	.	TGTGCCAGCAGCCGGCGGCAGGGGAAGTTTATCGGTGGTCTGAACACTGAAGCTTTCTTT	CASSRRQGKFIGGLNTEAFF